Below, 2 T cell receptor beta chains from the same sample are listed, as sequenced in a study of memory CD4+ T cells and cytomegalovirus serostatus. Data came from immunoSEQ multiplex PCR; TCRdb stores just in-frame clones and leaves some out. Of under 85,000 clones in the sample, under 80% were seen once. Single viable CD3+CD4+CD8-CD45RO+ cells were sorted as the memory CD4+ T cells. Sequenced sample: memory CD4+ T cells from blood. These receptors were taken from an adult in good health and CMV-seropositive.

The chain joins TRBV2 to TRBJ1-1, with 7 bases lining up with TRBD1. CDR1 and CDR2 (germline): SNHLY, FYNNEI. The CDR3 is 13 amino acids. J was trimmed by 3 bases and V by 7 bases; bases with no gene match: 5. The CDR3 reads CASTPQGYTEAFF. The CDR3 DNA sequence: TGTGCCAGCACCCCACAGGGGTACACTGAAGCTTTCTTT.

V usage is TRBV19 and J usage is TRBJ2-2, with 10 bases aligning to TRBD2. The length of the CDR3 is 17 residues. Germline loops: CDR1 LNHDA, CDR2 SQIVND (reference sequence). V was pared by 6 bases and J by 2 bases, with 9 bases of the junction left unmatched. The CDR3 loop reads CASSLLGLATNTGELFF. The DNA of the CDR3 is TGTGCCAGTAGCCTCCTGGGACTAGCGACTAACACCGGGGAGCTGTTTTTT.